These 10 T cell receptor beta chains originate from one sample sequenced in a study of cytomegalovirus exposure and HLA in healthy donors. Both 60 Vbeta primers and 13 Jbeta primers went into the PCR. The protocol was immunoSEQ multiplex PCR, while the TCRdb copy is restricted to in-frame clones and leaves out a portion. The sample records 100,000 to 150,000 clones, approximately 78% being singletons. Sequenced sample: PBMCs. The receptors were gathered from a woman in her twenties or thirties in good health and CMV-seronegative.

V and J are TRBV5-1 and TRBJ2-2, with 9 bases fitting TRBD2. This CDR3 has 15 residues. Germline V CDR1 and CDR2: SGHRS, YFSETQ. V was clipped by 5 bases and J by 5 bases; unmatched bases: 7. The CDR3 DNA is TGCGCCAGCAGTCGAATAGCGGGGGAGACCGGGGAGCTGTTTTTT. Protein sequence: CASSRIAGETGELFF.

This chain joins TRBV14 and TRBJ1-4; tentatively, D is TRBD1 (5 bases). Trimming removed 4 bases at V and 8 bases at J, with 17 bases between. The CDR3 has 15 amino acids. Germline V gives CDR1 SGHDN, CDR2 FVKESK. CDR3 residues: CASSPITGAGEKLFF. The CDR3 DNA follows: TGTGCCAGCAGCCCGATAACAGGTGCAGGAGAAAAACTGTTTTTT.

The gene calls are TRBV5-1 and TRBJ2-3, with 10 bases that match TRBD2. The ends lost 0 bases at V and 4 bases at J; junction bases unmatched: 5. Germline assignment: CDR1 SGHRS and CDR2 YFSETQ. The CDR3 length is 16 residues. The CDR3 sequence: CASSLAVSGGADTQYF. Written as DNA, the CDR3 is TGCGCCAGCAGCTTGGCCGTGAGCGGGGGGGCAGATACGCAGTATTTT. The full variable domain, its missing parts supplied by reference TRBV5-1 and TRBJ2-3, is KAGVTQTPRYLIKTRGQQVTLSCSPISGHRSVSWYQQTPGQGLQFLFEYFSETQRNKGNFPGRFSGRQFSNSRSEMNVSTLELGDSALYLCASSLAVSGGADTQYFGPGTRLTVL.

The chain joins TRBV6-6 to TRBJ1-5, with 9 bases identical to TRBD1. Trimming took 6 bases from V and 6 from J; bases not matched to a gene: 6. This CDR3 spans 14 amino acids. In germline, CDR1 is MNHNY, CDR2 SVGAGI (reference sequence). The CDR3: CASRTGQGGQPQHF. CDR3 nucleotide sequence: TGTGCCAGCAGAACGGGACAGGGTGGTCAGCCCCAGCATTTT.

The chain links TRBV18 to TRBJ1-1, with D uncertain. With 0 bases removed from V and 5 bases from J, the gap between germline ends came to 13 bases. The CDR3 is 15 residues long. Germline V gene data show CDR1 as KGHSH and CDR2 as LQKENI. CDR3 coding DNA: TGTGCCAGCTCACCACCGAAGGGAAGAGGGACTGAAGCTTTCTTT. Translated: CASSPPKGRGTEAFF. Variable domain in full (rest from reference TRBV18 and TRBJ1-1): NAGVMQNPRHLVRRRGQEARLRCSPMKGHSHVYWYRQLPEEGLKFMVYLQKENIIDESGMPKERFSAEFPKEGPSILRIQQVVRGDSAAYFCASSPPKGRGTEAFFGQGTRLTVV.

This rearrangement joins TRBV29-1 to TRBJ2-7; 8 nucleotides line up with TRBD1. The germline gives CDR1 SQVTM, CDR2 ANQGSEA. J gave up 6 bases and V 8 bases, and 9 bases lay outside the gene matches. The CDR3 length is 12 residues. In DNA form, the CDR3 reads TGCAGCATACTAACTGACAGGGGCGAGCAGTACTTC. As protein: CSILTDRGEQYF.

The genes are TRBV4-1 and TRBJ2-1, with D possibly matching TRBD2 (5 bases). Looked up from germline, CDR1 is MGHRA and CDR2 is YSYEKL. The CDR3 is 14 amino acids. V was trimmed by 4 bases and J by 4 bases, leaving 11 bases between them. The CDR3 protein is CASSPSTGYNEQFF. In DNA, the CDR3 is TGCGCCAGCAGCCCTTCGACGGGGTACAATGAGCAGTTCTTC.

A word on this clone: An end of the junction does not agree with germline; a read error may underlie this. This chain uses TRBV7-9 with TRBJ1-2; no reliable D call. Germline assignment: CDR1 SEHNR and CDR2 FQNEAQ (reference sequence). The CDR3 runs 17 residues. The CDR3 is CSSSLGRRREENYGYTF. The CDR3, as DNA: TGTTCCAGCAGCTTAGGAAGGAGGAGGGAGGAGAACTATGGCTACACCTTC.

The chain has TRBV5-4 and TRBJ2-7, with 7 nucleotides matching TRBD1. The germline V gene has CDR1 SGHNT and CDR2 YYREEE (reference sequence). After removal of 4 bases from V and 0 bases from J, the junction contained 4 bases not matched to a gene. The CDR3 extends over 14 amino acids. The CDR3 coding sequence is TGTGCCAGCAGCGCACAGGGGAGCTCCTACGAGCAGTACTTC. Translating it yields CASSAQGSSYEQYF.

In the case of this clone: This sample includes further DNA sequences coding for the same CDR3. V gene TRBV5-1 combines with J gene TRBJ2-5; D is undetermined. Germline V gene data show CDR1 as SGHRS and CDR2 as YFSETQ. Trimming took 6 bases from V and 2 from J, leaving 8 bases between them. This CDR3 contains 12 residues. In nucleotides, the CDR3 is TGCGCCAGCACCACAGAACAAGAGACCCAGTACTTC. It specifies CASTTEQETQYF.